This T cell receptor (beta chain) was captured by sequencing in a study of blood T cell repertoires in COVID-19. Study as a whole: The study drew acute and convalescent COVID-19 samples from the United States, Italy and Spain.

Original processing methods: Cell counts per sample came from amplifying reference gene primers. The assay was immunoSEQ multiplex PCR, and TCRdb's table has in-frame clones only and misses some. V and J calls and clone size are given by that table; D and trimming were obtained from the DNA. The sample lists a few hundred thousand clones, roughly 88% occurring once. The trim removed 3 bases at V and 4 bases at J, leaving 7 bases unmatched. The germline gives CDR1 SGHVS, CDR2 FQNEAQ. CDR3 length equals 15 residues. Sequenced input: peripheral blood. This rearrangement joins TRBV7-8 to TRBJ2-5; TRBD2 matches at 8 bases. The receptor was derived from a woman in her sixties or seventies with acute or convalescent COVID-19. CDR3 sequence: CASSLDGGLAETQYF. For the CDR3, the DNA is TGTGCCAGCAGCTTGGACGGAGGACTAGCAGAGACCCAGTACTTC.